These 18 T cell receptor beta chains were sequenced from one sample in a study of T cells after posttransplantation cyclophosphamide. Generated by immunoSEQ multiplex PCR, the TCRdb table keeps only in-frame clones and is missing some. The top ten clones hold more than 3% of a sample with about 12,000 clones, roughly four fifths of them seen once. Methotrexate plus calcineurin inhibitor accompanied controls' myeloablative marrow transplants; sampling was 1 year later. Sample: PBMCs, taken 367 days after allogeneic stem cell transplant with calcineurin inhibitor and methotrexate. These TCRs come from a male patient aged 25-45 years who received an allogeneic stem cell transplant from an unrelated donor, was CMV-positive, and had acute GVHD only. Some T cells may have originated in the graft donor.

V usage is TRBV10-3 and J usage is TRBJ2-7; weak D call: TRBD2 (7 bases). CDR3 size: 12 residues. Trimming shortened V by 8 bases and J by 2 bases, and 10 bases separated the two germline ends. Germline CDR1 ENHRY, CDR2 SYGVKD. The CDR3: CAIGGGPYEQYF. DNA of the CDR3: TGTGCCATCGGGGGGGGCCCCTACGAGCAGTACTTC.

This clone appeared once. The rearrangement links TRBV7-9 to TRBJ2-1; D perhaps matches TRBD1 (5 bases). Germline values: CDR1 SEHNR, CDR2 FQNEAQ (reference sequence). The CDR3 runs 15 residues. V was clipped by 3 bases and J by 4 bases, with 13 bases between them. CDR3 nucleotide sequence: TGTGCCAGCAGCTTGGGGCCCGAACTTTACAATGAGCAGTTCTTC. Its protein is CASSLGPELYNEQFF.

The rearrangement links TRBV25-1 to TRBJ1-2, with D possibly being TRBD1 (5 bases). The germline V gene encodes CDR1 MGHDK and CDR2 SYGVNS. This CDR3 spans 17 amino acids. V gave up 4 bases and J gave up 5 bases, with 23 bases separating them. The CDR3 loop reads CASSGGIWGRVVYGYTF. DNA for the CDR3: TGTGCCAGCAGTGGGGGAATTTGGGGCAGGGTGGTTTATGGCTACACCTTC.

The chain couples TRBV6-4 to TRBJ2-1, with TRBD1 identical over 8 bases. The germline V gene has CDR1 MRHNA and CDR2 SNTAGT. The CDR3 is made up of 16 amino acids. Losses at the gene ends were 2 bases for V and 7 bases for J; bases not matched to a gene: 10. The CDR3 loop is CASSDTGGSRRNEQFF. In DNA, the CDR3 is TGTGCCAGCAGTGACACAGGGGGTTCCCGGCGTAATGAGCAGTTCTTC.

V gene TRBV14 combines with J gene TRBJ2-7; 8 nucleotides align to TRBD2. The J segment lost 6 bases and the V segment lost 4 bases, leaving 11 bases of the junction unmatched. The CDR3 is 15 residues long. From germline, CDR1 is SGHDN and CDR2 FVKESK. CDR3 nucleotides: TGTGCCAGCAGCCTCCGACCGGGACTAGATCTCGAGCAGTACTTC. Its translation is CASSLRPGLDLEQYF.

The chain recombines TRBV2 with TRBJ2-3; TRBD2 matches 9 bases. Per the germline V gene, CDR1 is SNHLY and CDR2 is FYNNEI. This CDR3 has 14 residues. V lost 9 bases to trimming and J lost 2 bases; unmatched junction nucleotides: 6. The CDR3 spells CARESSGNTDTQYF. The CDR3, as DNA: TGTGCCAGGGAATCTAGCGGGAACACAGATACGCAGTATTTT.

The chain joins TRBV18 to TRBJ1-4; 7 nucleotides align to TRBD1. The CDR3 consists of 13 residues. The V segment lost 5 bases and the J segment 8 bases; nucleotides outside the gene matches: 5. CDR1 and CDR2 from the germline V gene are KGHSH and LQKENI. CDR3 bases: TGTGCCAGCTCAAGGGGGCAGCTAGAAAAACTGTTTTTT. Amino acid sequence: CASSRGQLEKLFF.

J is TRBJ2-7 and V is TRBV28; TRBD2 agrees at 9 bases. The CDR3 spans 14 residues. Unmatched junction bases numbered 5, after V lost 4 bases and J lost 4 bases. Germline V lookup: CDR1 MDHEN, CDR2 SYDVKM. The CDR3 DNA reads TGTGCCAGCAGTTCCCTAACTAGCGGGTACGAGCAGTACTTC. It specifies CASSSLTSGYEQYF.

V gene TRBV9 combines with J gene TRBJ1-1, with a possible D match to TRBD1 (5 bases). The CDR3 is made up of 15 amino acids. With 2 bases removed from V and 1 base from J, the gap between germline ends came to 12 bases. Per the germline V gene, CDR1 is SGDLS and CDR2 is YYNGEE. CDR3 amino acids: CASSVQAGGNTEAFF. CDR3 DNA: TGTGCCAGCAGCGTCCAGGCGGGGGGGAACACTGAAGCTTTCTTT.

This chain joins TRBV30 and TRBJ1-1, with 8 bases fitting TRBD1. With V trimmed by 4 bases and J by 1 base, 5 bases remained unmatched. CDR1 GTSNPN and CDR2 SVGIG come from the germline V gene (reference sequence). This CDR3 comprises 14 residues. The CDR3 here is CAWTLGTGNTEAFF. The CDR3 DNA sequence: TGTGCCTGGACCCTCGGGACAGGGAACACTGAAGCTTTCTTT.

This clone appeared a single time. The genes are TRBV9 and TRBJ2-4; 7 bases are shared with TRBD1. The germline V gene has CDR1 SGDLS and CDR2 YYNGEE. CDR3 length: 15 amino acids. V shed 3 bases and J 0 bases; nucleotides not matched to a gene: 3. The CDR3 sequence is CASSEGASAKNIQYF. The CDR3 coding sequence is TGTGCCAGCAGCGAGGGGGCCTCAGCCAAAAACATTCAGTACTTC.

This clone turned up a few times. The chain has TRBV9 and TRBJ1-1; 10 nucleotides match TRBD1. In germline, CDR1 is SGDLS, CDR2 YYNGEE. The CDR3 length is 18 residues. The junction had 15 bases not matched to a gene; V was cut back by 4 bases and J by 3 bases. CDR3 sequence: CASSPDRGRLGRDTEAFF. As DNA, the CDR3 is TGTGCCAGCAGCCCCGACAGGGGGCGCTTAGGGAGGGACACTGAAGCTTTCTTT. Looking up the rest from reference TRBV9 and TRBJ1-1 gives the full variable domain: DSGVTQTPKHLITATGQRVTLRCSPRSGDLSVYWYQQSLDQGLQFLIQYYNGEERAKGNILERFSAQQFPDLHSELNLSSLELGDSALYFCASSPDRGRLGRDTEAFFGQGTRLTVV.

This chain joins TRBV4-2 and TRBJ2-7, with 7 bases that match TRBD1. With 1 base clipped from V and 3 bases from J, the junction kept 0 bases outside the gene matches. Germline V gene lookup returns CDR1 LGHNA and CDR2 YNFKEQ. The CDR3 has 13 amino acids. The CDR3 loop is CASSQGDSYEQYF. The DNA for the CDR3 is TGTGCCAGCAGCCAAGGGGACAGCTACGAGCAGTACTTC.

This clone was seen a single time. The genes are TRBV2 and TRBJ2-7; TRBD2 aligns across 16 bases. The CDR3 contains 18 residues. The J segment lost 6 bases and the V segment lost 6 bases, leaving 14 bases of the junction unmatched. Looked up from germline, CDR1 is SNHLY and CDR2 is FYNNEI. The CDR3 bases are TGTGCCAGCAGGAGCAGGGGGACTAGCGGGAGGGCCGTTGGCGAGCAGTACTTC. Its translation is CASRSRGTSGRAVGEQYF. The whole variable domain, remainder taken from reference TRBV2 and TRBJ2-7, is EPEVTQTPSHQVTQMGQEVILRCVPISNHLYFYWYRQILGQKVEFLVSFYNNEISEKSEIFDDQFSVERPDGSNFTLKIRSTKLEDSAMYFCASRSRGTSGRAVGEQYFGPGTRLTVT.

The V gene is TRBV5-1, the J gene TRBJ2-1; the match to TRBD1 covers 7 bases. This CDR3 spans 14 amino acids. Germline loops: CDR1 SGHRS, CDR2 YFSETQ. Trimming removed 3 bases from V and 8 bases from J; junction bases left unmatched: 8. The CDR3 coding sequence is TGCGCCAGCAGCTGGACAGGCGTTGCGGATGAGCAGTTCTTC. Protein product: CASSWTGVADEQFF.

The gene calls are TRBV30 and TRBJ1-3; D possibly corresponds to TRBD1 (5 bases). The CDR3 has 12 residues. The V gene's germline CDR1 is GTSNPN and CDR2 SVGIG (reference sequence). The V end was cut by 4 bases, the J end by 3 bases, with 7 bases between. The CDR3 protein is CAWTQDGNTIYF. The CDR3 DNA sequence: TGTGCCTGGACACAGGATGGAAACACCATATATTTT.

This clone showed up just once. V and J are TRBV13 and TRBJ1-4; D may be TRBD1 (5 bases). Between the trimmed V and J ends, which lost 5 bases and 8 bases, there was a span of 21 bases. Germline values: CDR1 PRHDT, CDR2 FYEKMQ (reference sequence). The CDR3 totals 16 residues. The DNA of the CDR3 is TGTGCCAGCAGCCTGCGGGACGGCGATGATTTAGAAAAACTGTTTTTT. Its translation: CASSLRDGDDLEKLFF.

The rearrangement joins TRBV4-3 to TRBJ1-4; no clear D gene. Germline V lookup: CDR1 LGHNA, CDR2 YSLEER. Deletions cut 3 bases from V and 7 bases from J, with 9 bases between. The CDR3 loop spans 13 amino acids. This chain's CDR3 is CASSQDGGEKLFF. DNA for the CDR3: TGCGCCAGCAGCCAGGACGGAGGTGAAAAACTGTTTTTT.